These 21 T cell receptor beta chains share one sample of origin, sequenced in a study of vaccination effects on CD4 cells after COVID-19. TCRdb's table, derived via immunoSEQ multiplex PCR, lists solely in-frame clones and lacks some. The sample lists approximately 74,000 clones; nearly 75% were seen once. At the end of less than 12 days of culture, CD4+ T cells were isolated. The cohort was immunized with two doses of either the BNT162b2 or mRNA-1273 vaccine. These receptors' targets are unknown. Sequences were derived from CD4+ T cells from PBMCs cultured without peptide, sampled after COVID-19 vaccination. The receptors derive from a human donor who received a COVID-19 vaccine.

The chain combines TRBV19 with TRBJ2-7; 9 positions agree with TRBD1. The CDR3 is 15 residues long. Germline V gives CDR1 LNHDA, CDR2 SQIVND (reference sequence). The ends lost 5 bases at V and 5 bases at J; junction bases unmatched: 10. This CDR3 reads CASSQSGTGSNEQYV. DNA for the CDR3: TGTGCCAGTAGTCAATCCGGGACAGGGTCGAACGAGCAGTACGTC.

V usage is TRBV25-1 and J usage is TRBJ1-1; D not resolved. The CDR3 is made up of 15 amino acids. With 3 bases removed from V and 0 bases from J, the gap between germline ends came to 11 bases. Germline V gene lookup returns CDR1 MGHDK and CDR2 SYGVNS. The CDR3, as DNA: TGTGCCAGCAGTGACCCATCAAAAATGAACACTGAAGCTTTCTTT. Translated, it gives CASSDPSKMNTEAFF.

The V call is TRBV5-6, the J call TRBJ1-1; D is perhaps TRBD1 (5 bases). The CDR3 is 15 residues long. Germline V lookup: CDR1 SGHDT, CDR2 YYEEEE. V was clipped by 0 bases and J by 0 bases, with 9 bases between them. The CDR3, as DNA: TGTGCCAGCAGCTTGGGACAGCCGATGAACACTGAAGCTTTCTTT. Translating it yields CASSLGQPMNTEAFF.

This clone has a single count. The chain combines TRBV24-1 with TRBJ2-3; 10 bases agree with TRBD2. V dropped 9 bases and J dropped 6; count of bases not matched to a gene: 5. Per germline, CDR1 KGHDR and CDR2 SFDVKD. The CDR3 has 13 residues. CDR3 region: CATGSGGRDTQYF. The CDR3 DNA sequence: TGTGCCACCGGTAGCGGGGGGAGGGATACGCAGTATTTT.

V and J are TRBV4-1 and TRBJ2-1, with D possibly being TRBD1 (5 bases). V was pared by 0 bases and J by 3 bases, with 12 bases between. Germline CDR1 reads MGHRA; CDR2 reads YSYEKL. The CDR3 totals 16 residues. This CDR3 is CASSQEGAGFYNEQFF. The DNA of the CDR3 is TGCGCCAGCAGCCAAGAAGGGGCAGGGTTCTACAATGAGCAGTTCTTC.

The count of this clone is one. The chain recombines TRBV2 with TRBJ1-2; D is uncertain. V was pared by 2 bases and J by 0 bases, with 7 bases between. Looked up from germline, CDR1 is SNHLY and CDR2 is FYNNEI. There are 14 residues in the CDR3. In nucleotides, the CDR3 is TGTGCCAGCAGTGAACAGAAAGCTAACTATGGCTACACCTTC. Amino acids: CASSEQKANYGYTF.

The V call is TRBV21-1, the J call TRBJ2-4; the table's TRBD2 call for D was not verified on the DNA. TRBV21-1 is a known pseudogene. There are 19 residues in the CDR3. CDR3 DNA: TGTGCCAGCAGCAGTCGACTAGGGACTAGCGGGGGGGCCAAAAACATTCAGTACTTC. It yields the protein CASSSRLGTSGGAKNIQYF.

CDR3 bases: TGCGCCAGCAGCCAAGAAGCTAACAGCCCTTACGAGCAGTACGTC. It codes for CASSQEANSPYEQYV. The chain links TRBV4-1 to TRBJ2-7; D not resolved. The V end lost 0 bases, the J end lost 4 bases, and 13 bases lay between the germline ends. From germline, CDR1 is MGHRA and CDR2 YSYEKL. The CDR3 extends over 15 amino acids.

A single count supports this clone. The chain links TRBV9 to TRBJ1-1, with 10 bases aligning to TRBD1. The CDR3 spans 14 residues. J lost 7 bases, V lost 3 bases, and 6 bases had no gene match. Germline V gene data show CDR1 as SGDLS and CDR2 as YYNGEE. Here the CDR3 DNA reads TGTGCCAGCAGCGGAGAGACAGGGGGCGTTGAAGCTTTCTTT. Residues: CASSGETGGVEAFF.

This chain uses TRBV11-3 with TRBJ1-1; no firm D call. This CDR3 comprises 13 residues. CDR1 is SGHNT, CDR2 YENEEA, per germline. V lost 3 bases and J 1 base, leaving 6 bases between the germline ends. The CDR3 nucleotides are TGTGCCAGCAGCTTCGAACAGAACACTGAAGCTTTCTTT. Translating it yields CASSFEQNTEAFF.

The chain employs TRBV6-4 and TRBJ2-3; 11 positions match TRBD2. From germline, CDR1 is MRHNA and CDR2 SNTAGT. Trimming removed 0 bases from V and 14 bases from J; junction bases left unmatched: 13. The CDR3 totals 16 residues. CDR3 loop: CASSDSRSASGGKGYF. CDR3 bases: TGTGCCAGCAGTGACTCAAGGTCGGCTAGCGGGGGGAAGGGGTATTTT.

This chain joins TRBV18 and TRBJ2-5; the match to TRBD2 covers 10 bases. Germline V gives CDR1 KGHSH, CDR2 LQKENI. V lost 1 base to trimming and J lost 5 bases; unmatched junction nucleotides: 7. The CDR3 covers 16 residues. The CDR3 bases are TGTGCCAGCTCACCACGAGCGGGGGGGCCTAAGGAGACCCAGTACTTC. This codes for CASSPRAGGPKETQYF.

V is TRBV27 and J is TRBJ1-1; tentative D call: TRBD1 (6 bases). This CDR3 is built from 15 residues. The germline gives CDR1 MNHEY, CDR2 SMNVEV (reference sequence). The V and J ends lost 0 bases and 10 bases respectively, with 18 bases between them. The CDR3 reads CASSLSKNWGAGAFF. In DNA form, the CDR3 reads TGTGCCAGCAGTTTATCTAAGAATTGGGGGGCGGGAGCTTTCTTT.

The V gene is TRBV6-6, the J gene TRBJ1-2; D is unresolved. Trimming removed 6 bases at V and 7 bases at J, with 12 bases between. Germline CDR1 is MNHNY and CDR2 is SVGAGI (reference sequence). The CDR3 totals 12 residues. The CDR3 region has the DNA TGTGCCAGCAGCCGCGACACCAGTGGCTACACCTTC. Protein: CASSRDTSGYTF.

V and J are TRBV9 and TRBJ1-1; 7 bases align to TRBD1. CDR3 length: 14 residues. Germline V gene sequence: CDR1 SGDLS, CDR2 YYNGEE. Germline trimming cut 2 bases from V and 4 bases from J; bases unmatched to any gene: 5. The CDR3 nucleotides are TGTGCCAGCAGCGTGATTACAGGGGTCACTGAAGCTTTCTTT. It codes for CASSVITGVTEAFF.

This clone was counted once. V is TRBV28 and J is TRBJ1-2, with D tentatively TRBD1 (5 bases). Germline CDR1 is MDHEN and CDR2 is SYDVKM. The CDR3 is 12 amino acids. V lost 3 bases, J lost 8 bases, and 10 bases lay in between. The CDR3 DNA follows: TGTGCCAGCAGTTTCAGGGTTGGAGGCTACACCTTC. This codes for CASSFRVGGYTF.

The CDR3 loop is CASSSSAVNQETQYF. The CDR3 coding sequence is TGCGCCAGCAGCTCCTCGGCGGTGAACCAAGAGACCCAGTACTTC. The V call is TRBV5-1, the J call TRBJ2-5; the D is unclear. This CDR3 is built from 15 residues. The V end lost 3 bases, the J end lost 0 bases, and 12 bases lay between the germline ends. Germline V CDR1 and CDR2: SGHRS, YFSETQ.

The sample holds one count of this clone. The chain employs TRBV18 and TRBJ2-6; weak D call: TRBD1 (7 bases). CDR1 is KGHSH, CDR2 LQKENI, per germline. The ends were cut back, 6 bases at V and 0 bases at J, with 15 bases in the middle. The CDR3 sequence is 17 residues long. The chain's CDR3 is CASSPAGGYSGANVLTF. The CDR3 bases are TGTGCCAGCTCTCCGGCAGGGGGGTACTCTGGGGCCAACGTCCTGACTTTC.

This clone has only a few counts. The chain employs TRBV27 and TRBJ2-3; D might be TRBD1 (5 bases). V lost 6 bases to trimming and J lost 2 bases, with 12 bases between them. The germline CDR1 and CDR2 sequences are MNHEY and SMNVEV (reference sequence). The CDR3 spans 14 residues. In DNA, the CDR3 is TGTGCCAGCAGGGCCAGGGCCTCCACAGATACGCAGTATTTT. Amino acid sequence: CASRARASTDTQYF.

The chain carries TRBV2 and TRBJ1-1; the D is unclear. CDR3 size: 14 residues. CDR1 and CDR2 (germline): SNHLY, FYNNEI. V lost 7 bases, J lost 0 bases, and 12 bases lay in between. The CDR3: CASKGNRMNTEAFF. The CDR3 DNA follows: TGTGCCAGCAAAGGGAATCGGATGAACACTGAAGCTTTCTTT.

This rearrangement joins TRBV7-2 to TRBJ2-2; D is ambiguous. Germline CDR1 and CDR2: SGHTA and FQGNSA. This CDR3 is built from 14 residues. With 6 bases removed from V and 8 bases from J, the gap between germline ends came to 16 bases. CDR3 residues: CASRPGPSQGELFF. The CDR3 DNA reads as TGTGCCAGCAGGCCCGGGCCCTCCCAGGGGGAGCTGTTTTTT.